The 26 T cell receptor beta chains below were found in one sample sequenced in a study of blood T cell repertoires in COVID-19. Measured with immunoSEQ multiplex PCR; TCRdb has only the in-frame clones, and not every one. Of around 430,000 clones listed, 88% are singletons. Sequences were obtained from peripheral blood. These receptors originate from a woman aged 50 to 60 with COVID-19, enrolled during active disease.

J is TRBJ2-3 and V is TRBV3-1 (or the pseudogene TRBV3-2); D might be TRBD1 (5 bases). Germline-derived CDR1 and CDR2 are LGHDT and YNNKEL (reference sequence). The CDR3 contains 14 residues. The germline V and J ends were trimmed by 9 bases and 6 bases, with 19 bases remaining between them. CDR3 sequence: CASKQENLADTQYF. In DNA, the CDR3 is TGTGCCAGTAAACAGGAAAACCTCGCGGATACGCAGTATTTT.

The chain carries TRBV10-3 and TRBJ2-2, with 8 bases that match TRBD2. The CDR3 consists of 16 residues. Looked up from germline, CDR1 is ENHRY and CDR2 is SYGVKD. V trimming: 3 bases; J trimming: 7 bases; junction bases outside the gene matches: 10. This chain's CDR3 is CAISDQGLAGGGELFF. The CDR3 DNA follows: TGTGCCATCAGTGACCAAGGGCTAGCGGGCGGCGGGGAGCTGTTTTTT.

The chain couples TRBV15 to TRBJ2-4; D perhaps matches TRBD1 (6 bases). This CDR3 has 14 amino acids. Germline loops: CDR1 LNHNV, CDR2 YYDKDF (reference sequence). Trimming pared 3 bases from V and 4 bases from J, leaving 10 bases between. The CDR3 DNA is TGTGCCACCAGCAGGGGGGCCCCAAAAAACATTCAGTACTTC. Its protein is CATSRGAPKNIQYF.

The V and J genes are TRBV3-1 (or the pseudogene TRBV3-2) and TRBJ1-2, with 8 bases matching TRBD1. CDR1 and CDR2 (germline): LGHDT, YNNKEL (reference sequence). The CDR3 totals 15 residues. V dropped 4 bases and J dropped 2; count of bases not matched to a gene: 6. The CDR3 DNA sequence: TGTGCCAGCAGCCTTGCGGGACAGGTCAACTATGGCTACACCTTC. It codes for CASSLAGQVNYGYTF.

V gene TRBV6-5 combines with J gene TRBJ2-1; tentatively, D is TRBD2 (5 bases). V lost 4 bases and J lost 10, with 11 bases in between. This CDR3 contains 12 residues. Germline V gene sequence: CDR1 MNHEY, CDR2 SVGAGI. Written as DNA, the CDR3 is TGTGCCAGCAGTTCCTCGGGGAGCGAGCAGTTCTTC. It yields the protein CASSSSGSEQFF.

In nucleotides, the CDR3 is TGTGCCAGCAGTGATCGGACAGTTTTAAATCAGCCCCAGCATTTT. Translating it yields CASSDRTVLNQPQHF. This chain links TRBV28 with TRBJ1-5; D is possibly TRBD1 (6 bases). CDR1 MDHEN and CDR2 SYDVKM come from the germline V gene. V dropped 5 bases and J dropped 4 bases, with 15 bases sitting between them. The CDR3 consists of 15 residues.

This rearrangement joins TRBV5-5 to TRBJ2-2; 8 nucleotides match TRBD2. Trimming removed 0 bases from V and 3 bases from J; junction bases left unmatched: 4. The CDR3 is made up of 16 amino acids. In germline, CDR1 is SGHKS, CDR2 YYEKEE (reference sequence). The DNA of the CDR3 is TGTGCCAGCAGCTTGGTCCGGGGGGGCGACACCGGGGAGCTGTTTTTT. This encodes CASSLVRGGDTGELFF.

V gene TRBV6-1 combines with J gene TRBJ1-1; 7 positions match TRBD1. Germline V gene data show CDR1 as MNHNS and CDR2 as SASEGT. The CDR3 is 15 amino acids. Unmatched junction bases numbered 3, after V lost 1 base and J lost 1 base. The CDR3 protein is CASSEVTGTNTEAFF. CDR3 DNA: TGTGCCAGCAGTGAAGTGACAGGGACGAACACTGAAGCTTTCTTT.

This clone occurred once. V gene TRBV4-2 combines with J gene TRBJ1-5; a possible D gene is TRBD1 (6 bases). The CDR3 extends over 15 amino acids. V was cut by 3 bases and J by 3 bases, with 12 bases left in between. Germline values: CDR1 LGHNA, CDR2 YNFKEQ. The CDR3 bases are TGTGCCAGCAGCCAGAACAGGGCCTTCAATCAGCCCCAGCATTTT. Its translation: CASSQNRAFNQPQHF.

J is TRBJ1-1 and V is TRBV29-1, with a tentative D call TRBD1 (6 bases). Between the trimmed V and J ends, which lost 7 bases and 0 bases, there was a span of 15 bases. The CDR3 runs to 14 residues. Germline V gene sequence: CDR1 SQVTM, CDR2 ANQGSEA. CDR3 bases: TGCAGCGCGCGATGGCAGGGGATGAACACTGAAGCTTTCTTT. This encodes CSARWQGMNTEAFF.

This rearrangement joins TRBV5-8 to TRBJ2-7; no definite D call. Germline V CDR1 and CDR2: SGHTS, YDEGEE. Trimming removed 0 bases from V and 0 bases from J, with 13 bases in between. The CDR3 spans 16 residues. This CDR3 is CASSLVGWQSSYEQYF. DNA for the CDR3: TGTGCCAGCAGCTTGGTTGGCTGGCAAAGCTCCTACGAGCAGTACTTC. The full variable domain, its missing parts supplied by reference TRBV5-8 and TRBJ2-7, is EAGVTQSPTHLIKTRGQQATLRCSPISGHTSVYWYQQALGLGLQFLLWYDEGEERNRGNFPPRFSGRQFPNYSSELNVNALELEDSALYLCASSLVGWQSSYEQYFGPGTRLTVT.

This clone is a singleton in its sample. The chain couples TRBV6-5 to TRBJ2-1, with D maybe TRBD2 (6 bases). CDR1 is MNHEY, CDR2 SVGAGI, per germline. V lost 3 bases and J 6 bases, leaving 12 bases between the germline ends. This CDR3 is 14 amino acids long. The CDR3 bases are TGTGCCAGCAGTTATATAGGGAGGTCCAATGAGCAGTTCTTC. This gives the protein CASSYIGRSNEQFF.

V gene TRBV12-5 combines with J gene TRBJ2-7; D remains unclear. CDR1 and CDR2 from the germline V gene are LGHNT and FRNRAP. This CDR3 is built from 12 residues. V shed 3 bases and J shed 6 bases, with 9 bases lying between them. The CDR3 DNA is TGTGCTAGTGGTTTCGTCTTAGCCGAGCAGTACTTC. Translation gives CASGFVLAEQYF.

The gene calls are TRBV12-3 or TRBV12-4 and TRBJ2-7, with TRBD2 as a possible D gene (5 bases). This CDR3 region has 12 residues. The ends were cut back, 5 bases at V and 6 bases at J, with 11 bases in the middle. CDR3 region: CASSPNGVEQYF. In nucleotides, the CDR3 is TGTGCCAGCAGTCCAAACGGGGTCGAGCAGTACTTC.

The chain is built from TRBV19 and TRBJ2-5; D is unclear. With 3 bases removed from V and 1 base from J, the gap between germline ends came to 6 bases. CDR3 length: 13 amino acids. CDR1 LNHDA and CDR2 SQIVND come from the germline V gene (reference sequence). The CDR3, as DNA: TGTGCCAGTAGTATGAGCATCCAAGAGACCCAGTACTTC. Amino acid sequence: CASSMSIQETQYF.

The chain has TRBV27 and TRBJ1-4; TRBD1 matches at 7 bases. CDR1 is MNHEY and CDR2 is SMNVEV in the germline V gene (reference sequence). This CDR3 comprises 14 residues. With 0 bases clipped from V and 5 bases from J, the junction kept 0 bases outside the gene matches. Written as DNA, the CDR3 is TGTGCCAGCAGTTTATCGGGACAGAATGAAAAACTGTTTTTT. This sequence encodes CASSLSGQNEKLFF. Full variable domain (missing parts from reference TRBV27 and TRBJ1-4): EAQVTQNPRYLITVTGKKLTVTCSQNMNHEYMSWYRQDPGLGLRQIYYSMNVEVTDKGDVPEGYKVSRKEKRNFPLILESPSPNQTSLYFCASSLSGQNEKLFFGSGTQLSVL.

The CDR3 is CATSDPLVPGDTQYF. The DNA for the CDR3 is TGTGCCACCAGTGATCCCCTAGTCCCCGGAGATACGCAGTATTTT. The rearrangement links TRBV24-1 to TRBJ2-3; D not resolved. This CDR3 contains 15 residues. V gave up 3 bases and J gave up 5 bases, with 14 bases separating them. Germline lookup yields CDR1 KGHDR and CDR2 SFDVKD.

This chain connects TRBV28 to TRBJ1-1; tentatively, D is TRBD1 (5 bases). The CDR3 runs 13 residues. CDR1 and CDR2 from the germline V gene are MDHEN and SYDVKM. Trimming removed 7 bases from V and 4 bases from J, with 13 bases in between. The CDR3 sequence: CASTIQEITEAFF. CDR3 DNA: TGTGCCAGCACGATACAGGAGATCACTGAAGCTTTCTTT. The full variable domain, its missing parts supplied by reference TRBV28 and TRBJ1-1, is DVKVTQSSRYLVKRTGEKVFLECVQDMDHENMFWYRQDPGLGLRLIYFSYDVKMKEKGDIPEGYSVSREKKERFSLILESASTNQTSMYLCASTIQEITEAFFGQGTRLTVV.

This rearrangement joins TRBV6-5 to TRBJ1-1, with 7 nucleotides matching TRBD1. The CDR3 spans 13 residues. Germline CDR1 MNHEY, CDR2 SVGAGI. The V segment lost 0 bases and the J segment 6 bases; nucleotides outside the gene matches: 1. The CDR3: CASSYSQGAEAFF. The CDR3 nucleotides are TGTGCCAGCAGTTACTCCCAGGGGGCTGAAGCTTTCTTT.

The CDR3 sequence: CASSPAGDRYEQYF. The CDR3 region has the DNA TGTGCCAGCAGCCCGGCGGGGGACAGGTACGAGCAGTACTTC. V usage is TRBV25-1 and J usage is TRBJ2-7, with D possibly TRBD1 on 8 matching bases. V was clipped by 6 bases and J by 4 bases, with 16 bases between them. Per the germline V gene, CDR1 is MGHDK and CDR2 is SYGVNS. This CDR3 region has 14 residues.

The rearrangement joins TRBV18 to TRBJ1-6; D is perhaps TRBD1 (6 bases). This CDR3 is 15 amino acids long. Germline-derived CDR1 and CDR2 are KGHSH and LQKENI. Trimming stripped 2 bases from V and 9 bases from J, with 14 bases between. DNA of the CDR3: TGTGCCAGCTCACCAATACCAGGGGTAACTTCACCCCTCCACTTT. Protein sequence: CASSPIPGVTSPLHF.

The chain combines TRBV21-1 with TRBJ1-2; TRBD1, the table's D call, was not compared with the DNA. TRBV21-1 has pseudogene status. The length of the CDR3 is 15 residues. The CDR3 loop reads CASSPSGDSNYGYTF. DNA for the CDR3: TGTGCCAGCAGCCCTTCGGGGGACAGTAACTATGGCTACACCTTC.

The chain links TRBV3-1 (or the pseudogene TRBV3-2) to TRBJ2-1; the D gene is possibly TRBD2 (6 bases). There are 14 residues in the CDR3. CDR1 and CDR2 (germline): LGHDT, YNNKEL (reference sequence). The V end was cut by 2 bases, the J end by 8 bases, with 13 bases between. CDR3 DNA sequence: TGTGCCAGCAGCCAACCGGACTATCGGTATGAGCAGTTCTTC. Protein sequence: CASSQPDYRYEQFF.

J is TRBJ1-4 and V is TRBV9; no definite D call. Per the germline V gene, CDR1 is SGDLS and CDR2 is YYNGEE. The CDR3 runs 14 residues. Deletions cut 0 bases from V and 2 bases from J, with 5 bases between. The chain's CDR3 is CASSVDGTNEKLFF. CDR3 DNA sequence: TGTGCCAGCAGCGTAGACGGGACTAATGAAAAACTGTTTTTT.

This chain joins TRBV30 and TRBJ1-1; D uncertain. The CDR3 contains 15 residues. V was trimmed by 3 bases and J by 4 bases, leaving 18 bases between them. Germline assignment: CDR1 GTSNPN and CDR2 SVGIG (reference sequence). CDR3 amino acids: CAWSPQRRGGTEAFF. DNA of the CDR3: TGTGCCTGGAGCCCACAACGGCGTGGCGGCACTGAAGCTTTCTTT.

The V and J genes are TRBV27 and TRBJ1-1; 12 nucleotides agree with TRBD1. The V and J ends lost 2 bases and 11 bases, in that order; junction bases with no gene match: 3. Looked up from germline, CDR1 is MNHEY and CDR2 is SMNVEV (reference sequence). This CDR3 is built from 13 residues. CDR3 amino acids: CASSLPGQGAAFF. CDR3 DNA: TGTGCCAGCAGTTTACCGGGACAGGGGGCGGCTTTCTTT.